A single sample is the source of the 17 T cell receptor beta chains below, sequenced in a study of technical replicates of blood from a handful of donors. Sequencing was performed with immunoSEQ multiplex PCR; in TCRdb, only in-frame clones are kept and a portion is missing. The sample records more than 95,000 clones, 95% being singletons. Sample: T cells isolated from PBMCs. The receptor source for this set is a human donor in good health.

This CDR3 is CASSTGQGRNTGELFF. CDR3 sequence (DNA): TGCGCCAGCAGTACCGGACAGGGGCGGAACACCGGGGAGCTGTTTTTT. The V gene is TRBV10-1, the J gene TRBJ2-2, with 9 positions matching TRBD1. CDR3 length: 16 residues. CDR1 is WNHNN and CDR2 is SYGVQD in the germline V gene (reference sequence). The J segment lost 1 base and the V segment lost 5 bases, leaving 5 bases of the junction unmatched.

The V and J genes are TRBV18 and TRBJ1-2; 7 nucleotides align to TRBD1. CDR1 KGHSH and CDR2 LQKENI come from the germline V gene. The trim removed 0 bases at V and 6 bases at J, leaving 25 bases unmatched. The CDR3 runs 21 residues. The CDR3 DNA reads TGTGCCAGCTCACCACCGGTCTTAGGGGGACAGCCTATTCGAGATGGAGATGGCTACACCTTC. Residues: CASSPPVLGGQPIRDGDGYTF. The variable domain in full, with the rest retrieved from reference TRBV18 and TRBJ1-2, is NAGVMQNPRHLVRRRGQEARLRCSPMKGHSHVYWYRQLPEEGLKFMVYLQKENIIDESGMPKERFSAEFPKEGPSILRIQQVVRGDSAAYFCASSPPVLGGQPIRDGDGYTFGSGTRLTVV.

The rearrangement links TRBV5-6 to TRBJ1-6; D gene uncertain. The V end was cut by 4 bases, the J end by 7 bases, with 6 bases between. This CDR3 spans 12 amino acids. Germline V gives CDR1 SGHDT, CDR2 YYEEEE. The CDR3 nucleotides read TGTGCCAGCAGCGTAGAAAATTCACCCCTCCACTTT. Protein product: CASSVENSPLHF.

J is TRBJ2-2 and V is TRBV6-6; 10 bases agree with TRBD1. V lost 5 bases to trimming and J lost 5 bases; unmatched junction nucleotides: 8. CDR3 length: 16 residues. CDR1 and CDR2 (germline): MNHNY, SVGAGI (reference sequence). CDR3 nucleotides: TGTGCCAGCAGTCCGAAAAGGACAGGGGGTACCGGGGAGCTGTTTTTT. It codes for CASSPKRTGGTGELFF.

This chain connects TRBV5-1 to TRBJ2-5, with 7 positions matching TRBD2. With V trimmed by 2 bases and J by 0 bases, 10 bases remained unmatched. The CDR3 contains 17 residues. Germline V CDR1 and CDR2: SGHRS, YFSETQ. In DNA, the CDR3 is TGCGCCAGCAGCTTTGGAAGCGGGGTGGCGTACCAAGAGACCCAGTACTTC. It is translated as CASSFGSGVAYQETQYF.

The rearrangement uses TRBV4-1 and TRBJ1-2; tentatively, D is TRBD1 (5 bases). The germline V gene encodes CDR1 MGHRA and CDR2 YSYEKL. V lost 0 bases to trimming and J lost 7 bases, with 18 bases between them. This CDR3 contains 16 residues. The CDR3 nucleotides are TGCGCCAGCAGCCAAGACCCCTCTACCGGGGGTATTGGCTACACCTTC. Amino acids: CASSQDPSTGGIGYTF.

The V and J genes are TRBV10-3 and TRBJ1-1, with TRBD1 as a possible D gene (6 bases). This CDR3 is 13 amino acids long. The germline gives CDR1 ENHRY, CDR2 SYGVKD. The V gene lost 4 bases and the J gene lost 2 bases, with 8 bases spanning the gap. The CDR3 DNA is TGTGCCATCAGTGCGGGGGGCAACACTGAAGCTTTCTTT. It is translated as CAISAGGNTEAFF.

The rearrangement links TRBV5-1 to TRBJ1-1; 8 bases map to TRBD1. The V gene end was trimmed by 0 bases and the J gene end by 4 bases; junction bases not matched to a gene: 5. The CDR3 runs 15 residues. Looked up from germline, CDR1 is SGHRS and CDR2 is YFSETQ. The CDR3 spells CASSLEGTGPTEAFF. In DNA, the CDR3 is TGCGCCAGCAGCTTGGAAGGGACAGGCCCCACTGAAGCTTTCTTT.

This rearrangement joins TRBV5-1 to TRBJ2-6, with D tentatively TRBD1 (5 bases). This CDR3 comprises 16 residues. V was cut by 2 bases and J by 2 bases, with 11 bases left in between. The germline CDR1 and CDR2 sequences are SGHRS and YFSETQ. The CDR3 here is CASSLQDTTGANVLTF. The CDR3 DNA follows: TGCGCCAGCAGCTTACAGGATACTACTGGGGCCAACGTCCTGACTTTC.

The gene calls are TRBV5-5 and TRBJ2-7, with no clear D. Germline loops: CDR1 SGHKS, CDR2 YYEKEE (reference sequence). V was cut by 0 bases and J by 3 bases, with 7 bases left in between. The CDR3 has 13 amino acids. The CDR3 protein is CASSLAVYYEQYF. CDR3 DNA: TGTGCCAGCAGCTTGGCTGTCTACTACGAGCAGTACTTC.

This chain joins TRBV4-1 and TRBJ1-2, with D uncertain. V shed 1 base and J shed 6 bases, with 15 bases lying between them. Per germline, CDR1 MGHRA and CDR2 YSYEKL. This CDR3 comprises 15 residues. In DNA, the CDR3 is TGCGCCAGCAGCCAAGGAGGCATGTCGGGGAATGGCTACACCTTC. It is translated as CASSQGGMSGNGYTF.

The chain carries TRBV27 and TRBJ2-7; 9 bases map to TRBD1. The CDR3 consists of 14 residues. J lost 2 bases, V lost 2 bases, and 1 base had no gene match. Looked up from germline, CDR1 is MNHEY and CDR2 is SMNVEV (reference sequence). The CDR3 protein is CASSLDRGAYEQYF. The CDR3 DNA reads TGTGCCAGCAGTTTAGACAGGGGGGCCTACGAGCAGTACTTC.

The chain carries TRBV2 and TRBJ2-1; 8 bases are a match to TRBD2. CDR1 is SNHLY, CDR2 FYNNEI, per germline. V was clipped by 7 bases and J by 3 bases; unmatched bases: 11. The CDR3 contains 16 residues. DNA of the CDR3: TGTGCCAGCATAGCCCCTCGGAGCGGGAGCTACAATGAGCAGTTCTTC. Its protein product is CASIAPRSGSYNEQFF.

The chain is built from TRBV7-6 and TRBJ2-7; TRBD2 matches at 8 bases. This CDR3 comprises 14 residues. With V trimmed by 5 bases and J by 3 bases, 6 bases remained unmatched. Per germline, CDR1 SGHVS and CDR2 FNYEAQ. The CDR3 nucleotides read TGTGCCAGCAGCCCGTCCGGGACTAGCTACGAGCAGTACTTC. Its translation: CASSPSGTSYEQYF.

The chain couples TRBV10-3 to TRBJ2-1; D is ambiguous. This CDR3 is 13 amino acids long. Trimming took 6 bases from V and 4 from J, leaving 10 bases between them. Germline CDR1 reads ENHRY; CDR2 reads SYGVKD. The CDR3 DNA reads TGTGCCATCAGCCGAGACGGGTACAATGAGCAGTTCTTC. Translated: CAISRDGYNEQFF.

This rearrangement joins TRBV6-6 to TRBJ2-7, with 9 positions matching TRBD1. This CDR3 has 15 amino acids. The germline V gene encodes CDR1 MNHNY and CDR2 SVGAGI (reference sequence). The V and J ends lost 2 bases and 3 bases, in that order; junction bases with no gene match: 5. The CDR3, as DNA: TGTGCCAGCAGTTACGGGGGACAGGGCAACTACGAGCAGTACTTC. Protein product: CASSYGGQGNYEQYF.

The chain has TRBV18 and TRBJ2-1; D possibly corresponds to TRBD1 (6 bases). This CDR3 contains 14 residues. CDR1 and CDR2 (germline): KGHSH, LQKENI. Trimming took 1 base from V and 10 from J, leaving 14 bases between them. The CDR3 coding sequence is TGTGCCAGCTCACCACGTGAGACAGGCAAGGAGCAGTTCTTC. Protein: CASSPRETGKEQFF.